These 23 T cell receptor beta chains originate from one sample sequenced in a study of glioma-infiltrating T cells after dendritic cell vaccination. The repertoire was sequenced with immunoSEQ multiplex PCR; TCRdb's copy has only in-frame clones and lacks some. This table has around 73,000 clones, around 80% appearing once. Specimen: blood, collected before dendritic cell vaccination. The receptor source for this set is a human donor with glioblastoma.

The chain employs TRBV7-8 and TRBJ1-5; a weak D match, TRBD1 (5 bases). The V and J ends lost 1 base and 7 bases respectively, with 11 bases between them. CDR3 length: 14 amino acids. Per germline, CDR1 SGHVS and CDR2 FQNEAQ. As DNA, the CDR3 is TGTGCCAGCAGCTTAGAAGGGGTGAGCCAGCCCCAGCATTTT. Amino acid sequence: CASSLEGVSQPQHF.

The rearrangement joins TRBV7-3 to TRBJ2-3, with D hard to call. Germline assignment: CDR1 SGHTA and CDR2 FQGTGA. Trimming took 2 bases from V and 3 from J, leaving 6 bases between them. The CDR3 is 13 amino acids. CDR3 sequence: CASSLYLTDTQYF. CDR3 sequence (DNA): TGTGCCAGCAGCTTATACCTAACAGATACGCAGTATTTT.

The genes are TRBV11-2 and TRBJ2-3; no definite D call. The CDR3 loop spans 19 amino acids. Germline V gene data show CDR1 as SGHAT and CDR2 as FQNNGV. Trimming removed 2 bases from V and 4 bases from J, with 25 bases in between. CDR3 bases: TGTGCCAGCAGCTTATTTCCCCCACCACAGTTACAAGGCGCAGATACGCAGTATTTT. Protein product: CASSLFPPPQLQGADTQYF.

The J gene is TRBJ2-7, the V gene TRBV2; 9 nucleotides match TRBD1. The CDR3 spans 14 residues. V was clipped by 6 bases and J by 2 bases; unmatched bases: 5. Per the germline V gene, CDR1 is SNHLY and CDR2 is FYNNEI. The CDR3 region is CASSPTGGTYEQYF. The CDR3 coding sequence is TGTGCCAGCAGCCCGACAGGGGGAACCTACGAGCAGTACTTC.

This chain joins TRBV6-6 and TRBJ2-4; 10 bases map to TRBD1. The CDR3 loop spans 16 amino acids. Germline values: CDR1 MNHNY, CDR2 SVGAGI (reference sequence). Germline trimming cut 7 bases from V and 9 bases from J; bases unmatched to any gene: 15. CDR3 DNA: TGTGCCAGCAATGACGAGACAGGGGGCGGAGGAGGCATTCAGTACTTC. Its protein is CASNDETGGGGGIQYF.

The CDR3 loop reads CASSADRLNTGELFF. CDR3 nucleotides: TGTGCCAGCTCAGCCGACAGGCTGAACACCGGGGAGCTGTTTTTT. The genes are TRBV18 and TRBJ2-2; D may be TRBD1 (6 bases). The germline V and J ends were trimmed by 5 bases and 1 base, with 11 bases remaining between them. This CDR3 has 15 amino acids. CDR1 is KGHSH, CDR2 LQKENI, per germline.

DNA for the CDR3: TGTGCCAGCAGCGTAGGTTTGGGGACTAGCGGGGGCGCCTACAATGAGCAGTTCTTC. Amino acid sequence: CASSVGLGTSGGAYNEQFF. The chain joins TRBV9 to TRBJ2-1, with 14 bases aligning to TRBD2. V shed 0 bases and J 2 bases; nucleotides not matched to a gene: 7. The germline gives CDR1 SGDLS, CDR2 YYNGEE. CDR3 size: 19 residues. The whole variable domain, filled in from reference TRBV9 and TRBJ2-1, reads DSGVTQTPKHLITATGQRVTLRCSPRSGDLSVYWYQQSLDQGLQFLIQYYNGEERAKGNILERFSAQQFPDLHSELNLSSLELGDSALYFCASSVGLGTSGGAYNEQFFGPGTRLTVL.

The V gene is TRBV18, the J gene TRBJ1-3, with 7 bases aligning to TRBD1. Germline CDR1 is KGHSH and CDR2 is LQKENI. The CDR3 length is 16 residues. V was clipped by 3 bases and J by 0 bases; unmatched bases: 5. CDR3 nucleotide sequence: TGTGCCAGCTCACCGGGACAGCGGATCTCTGGAAACACCATATATTTT. Protein product: CASSPGQRISGNTIYF. Complete variable domain (other parts from reference TRBV18 and TRBJ1-3): NAGVMQNPRHLVRRRGQEARLRCSPMKGHSHVYWYRQLPEEGLKFMVYLQKENIIDESGMPKERFSAEFPKEGPSILRIQQVVRGDSAAYFCASSPGQRISGNTIYFGEGSWLTVV.

This chain links TRBV27 with TRBJ2-6; TRBD1 might be the D (6 bases). Germline V gene data show CDR1 as MNHEY and CDR2 as SMNVEV (reference sequence). The germline V and J ends were trimmed by 6 bases and 4 bases, with 19 bases remaining between them. The CDR3 totals 17 residues. The CDR3 nucleotides are TGTGCCAGCAGCGCAGGGGCGTTCCTCGCCGGGGCCAACGTCCTGACTTTC. Translation: CASSAGAFLAGANVLTF.

This clone was recorded at least ten times. V and J are TRBV19 and TRBJ2-7; D not certain. This CDR3 has 13 amino acids. Trimming left V 5 bases short and J 0 bases short, with 8 bases between. In germline, CDR1 is LNHDA, CDR2 SQIVND (reference sequence). CDR3 region: CASSEESSYEQYF. CDR3 DNA sequence: TGTGCCAGTAGTGAAGAGAGCTCCTACGAGCAGTACTTC.

The CDR3 loop reads CASTPRGSYEQYV. The CDR3 region has the DNA TGTGCCAGCACCCCCCGGGGGTCCTACGAGCAGTACGTC. The chain combines TRBV10-3 with TRBJ2-7, with D maybe TRBD2 (6 bases). The length of the CDR3 is 13 residues. CDR1 and CDR2 (germline): ENHRY, SYGVKD. Trimming removed 10 bases from V and 1 base from J, with 14 bases in between.

V is TRBV6-1 and J is TRBJ1-1, with D hard to call. There are 15 residues in the CDR3. The V gene lost 1 base and the J gene lost 8 bases, with 17 bases spanning the gap. The V gene's germline CDR1 is MNHNS and CDR2 SASEGT. For the CDR3, the DNA is TGTGCCAGCAGTGAAGACAGCCTCCCTCCCGTAGAAGCTTTCTTT. Amino acid sequence: CASSEDSLPPVEAFF.

The chain links TRBV19 to TRBJ1-2, with TRBD1 matching 9 bases. The CDR3 is 11 amino acids. V trimming: 8 bases; J trimming: 6 bases; junction bases outside the gene matches: 1. Germline-derived CDR1 and CDR2 are LNHDA and SQIVND (reference sequence). The DNA for the CDR3 is TGTGCCAGTCGGACAGGGGATGGCTACACCTTC. This encodes CASRTGDGYTF.

The chain uses TRBV20-1 and TRBJ1-1, with D uncertain. Germline V gives CDR1 DFQATT, CDR2 SNEGSKA (reference sequence). This CDR3 is built from 11 residues. Trimming removed 5 bases at V and 5 bases at J, with 9 bases between. Here the CDR3 DNA reads TGCAGTGCTTCACTGGTGACTGAAGCTTTCTTT. Translated, it gives CSASLVTEAFF.

This clone was detected only a few times. This rearrangement joins TRBV2 to TRBJ2-1; D perhaps matches TRBD1 (6 bases). V dropped 6 bases and J dropped 0 bases, with 9 bases sitting between them. The CDR3 spans 14 residues. Per germline, CDR1 SNHLY and CDR2 FYNNEI. CDR3 region: CASRGQISYNEQFF. Written as DNA, the CDR3 is TGTGCCAGCAGAGGACAGATCTCCTACAATGAGCAGTTCTTC.

The chain is built from TRBV27 and TRBJ2-2; possible D gene TRBD1, 5 bases. The germline V and J ends were trimmed by 5 bases and 4 bases, with 11 bases remaining between them. From germline, CDR1 is MNHEY and CDR2 SMNVEV (reference sequence). This CDR3 comprises 14 residues. CDR3 sequence (DNA): TGTGCCAGCAGTCTAGACAGAGCCACCGGGGAGCTGTTTTTT. Translation gives CASSLDRATGELFF.

Only a few counts were recorded for this clone. The CDR3: CASSEQEGITEAFF. Written as DNA, the CDR3 is TGTGCCAGCAGTGAACAGGAGGGTATCACTGAAGCTTTCTTT. The rearrangement joins TRBV2 to TRBJ1-1; D is unresolved. The CDR3 has 14 amino acids. V dropped 2 bases and J dropped 4 bases, with 11 bases sitting between them. Germline CDR1 SNHLY, CDR2 FYNNEI.

The chain uses TRBV7-9 and TRBJ2-7, with TRBD1 as a possible D gene (5 bases). In germline, CDR1 is SEHNR, CDR2 FQNEAQ (reference sequence). This CDR3 comprises 12 residues. V lost 5 bases, J lost 3 bases, and 8 bases lay in between. CDR3 loop: CASSRQIYEQYF. As DNA, the CDR3 is TGTGCCAGCAGCCGACAGATCTACGAGCAGTACTTC.

The genes are TRBV18 and TRBJ2-5; a weak D match, TRBD2 (5 bases). The CDR3 is 15 amino acids. Germline CDR1 KGHSH, CDR2 LQKENI. V was clipped by 1 base and J by 5 bases, with 14 bases between them. The CDR3 region has the DNA TGTGCCAGCTCACCACGATCCGAGGGAAGGGAGACCCAGTACTTC. Translation gives CASSPRSEGRETQYF.

The V call is TRBV6-1, the J call TRBJ2-2; no reliable D call. The ends were cut back, 0 bases at V and 4 bases at J, with 12 bases in the middle. CDR3 length: 16 amino acids. Germline V gene sequence: CDR1 MNHNS, CDR2 SASEGT. For the CDR3, the DNA is TGTGCCAGCAGTGAAGCTCCCTACCAAAGCACCGGGGAGCTGTTTTTT. Its protein is CASSEAPYQSTGELFF.

The chain employs TRBV9 and TRBJ2-1; TRBD2 might be the D (6 bases). Germline values: CDR1 SGDLS, CDR2 YYNGEE. The CDR3 runs to 16 residues. Trimming removed 2 bases from V and 6 bases from J, with 18 bases in between. CDR3 loop: CASSVQMVAAFNEQFF. The CDR3 DNA reads TGTGCCAGCAGCGTCCAAATGGTAGCGGCTTTCAATGAGCAGTTCTTC.

This chain connects TRBV2 to TRBJ2-1; D is uncertain. Germline CDR1 is SNHLY and CDR2 is FYNNEI. Trimming took off 6 bases at V and 7 bases at J, with 10 bases between the two ends. This CDR3 has 12 residues. The CDR3 DNA follows: TGTGCCAGCAGCCCTAACGGGAATGAGCAGTTCTTC. Its translation: CASSPNGNEQFF.

This chain connects TRBV28 to TRBJ2-7; 10 nucleotides agree with TRBD2. CDR1 is MDHEN and CDR2 is SYDVKM in the germline V gene. The CDR3 length is 16 residues. Losses at the gene ends were 5 bases for V and 4 bases for J; bases not matched to a gene: 11. For the CDR3, the DNA is TGTGCCAGCAGTCGCGTCGGGACTAGCGATGGATACGAGCAGTACGTC. Encoded protein: CASSRVGTSDGYEQYV.